This entry lists 22 T cell receptor beta chains sequenced from one sample in a study of regulatory T cells. Primers: 52 TRBV forward and 13 TRBJ reverse. Assay used: immunoSEQ multiplex PCR; TCRdb lists only in-frame clones, some missing. There are roughly 15,000 clones in the sample; roughly 90% occur only once, and 32% lies in the top ten. The sample comprised CD8+ T cells sorted from blood. The receptor source for this set is a person aged 18 to 35 with CD3G deficiency.

This clone was recorded a few times. J is TRBJ2-7 and V is TRBV27; D might be TRBD1 (6 bases). CDR1 and CDR2 (germline): MNHEY, SMNVEV (reference sequence). The CDR3 has 12 residues. Trimming cost V 8 bases and J 2 bases, with 10 bases left between them. The CDR3 protein is CASGTTTYEQYF. DNA for the CDR3: TGTGCCAGCGGGACAACCACCTACGAGCAGTACTTC.

The chain couples TRBV2 to TRBJ2-1; 9 bases match TRBD2. There are 15 residues in the CDR3. Germline CDR1 and CDR2: SNHLY and FYNNEI. V shed 1 base, J shed 8 bases, and the junction held 6 bases outside the gene matches. The CDR3 region is CASSEGSGGPYEQFF. CDR3 DNA: TGTGCCAGCAGTGAAGGGAGCGGGGGGCCCTATGAGCAGTTCTTC.

CDR3 sequence reads: CASSLLQGNNYGYTF. Here the CDR3 DNA reads TGTGCCAGCAGCTTACTCCAGGGCAATAACTATGGCTACACCTTC. This chain joins TRBV7-9 and TRBJ1-2, with D perhaps TRBD1 (5 bases). V lost 2 bases and J lost 1, with 11 bases in between. This CDR3 is built from 15 residues. CDR1 is SEHNR, CDR2 FQNEAQ, per germline (reference sequence).

V and J are TRBV27 and TRBJ2-1; tentative D call: TRBD1 (5 bases). CDR1 and CDR2 from the germline V gene are MNHEY and SMNVEV (reference sequence). Trimming removed 1 base at V and 8 bases at J, with 9 bases between. CDR3 length equals 13 residues. The CDR3 here is CASSLWQGDEQFF. The DNA of the CDR3 is TGTGCCAGCAGTTTATGGCAGGGCGATGAGCAGTTCTTC.

The chain uses TRBV11-2 and TRBJ1-2; tentative D call: TRBD1 (5 bases). This CDR3 region has 14 residues. V lost 0 bases and J lost 4, with 9 bases in between. Germline V gives CDR1 SGHAT, CDR2 FQNNGV. CDR3 DNA: TGTGCCAGCAGCTTAGAGGGGGGGGTCTATGGCTACACCTTC. It encodes CASSLEGGVYGYTF.

The gene calls are TRBV9 and TRBJ1-1; no definite D call. The germline V and J ends were trimmed by 3 bases and 3 bases, with 27 bases remaining between them. Germline lookup yields CDR1 SGDLS and CDR2 YYNGEE. The CDR3 contains 19 residues. CDR3 DNA: TGTGCCAGCAGCGGAAACCCGGGCCTAAGACGAGCGCGGGACACTGAAGCTTTCTTT. The encoded protein is CASSGNPGLRRARDTEAFF.

CDR3 DNA: TGCGCCAGCGGCGACGGGTACACTGAAGCTTTCTTT. It specifies CASGDGYTEAFF. V usage is TRBV5-1 and J usage is TRBJ1-1; D is ambiguous. This CDR3 is built from 12 residues. V was cut by 7 bases and J by 3 bases, with 10 bases left in between. Germline values: CDR1 SGHRS, CDR2 YFSETQ. The whole variable domain, remainder taken from reference TRBV5-1 and TRBJ1-1, is KAGVTQTPRYLIKTRGQQVTLSCSPISGHRSVSWYQQTPGQGLQFLFEYFSETQRNKGNFPGRFSGRQFSNSRSEMNVSTLELGDSALYLCASGDGYTEAFFGQGTRLTVV.

The chain uses TRBV7-8 and TRBJ1-2, with D possibly TRBD1 on 5 matching bases. Trimming removed 5 bases at V and 6 bases at J, with 16 bases between. The CDR3 sequence is 14 residues long. Per germline, CDR1 SGHVS and CDR2 FQNEAQ. CDR3 protein: CASSPGPLIDGYTF. The CDR3 DNA reads as TGTGCCAGCAGCCCGGGACCTCTGATCGATGGCTACACCTTC.

V gene TRBV30 combines with J gene TRBJ2-3; tentatively, D is TRBD2 (6 bases). The V gene lost 1 base and the J gene lost 4 bases, with 12 bases spanning the gap. There are 14 residues in the CDR3. Germline CDR1 is GTSNPN and CDR2 is SVGIG (reference sequence). DNA of the CDR3: TGTGCCTGGAGTGGCGGGATAGGGGCAGATACGCAGTATTTT. Protein product: CAWSGGIGADTQYF.

The chain employs TRBV7-9 and TRBJ2-2; D remains ambiguous. Trimming removed 1 base at V and 6 bases at J, with 3 bases between. From germline, CDR1 is SEHNR and CDR2 FQNEAQ (reference sequence). The CDR3 sequence is 12 residues long. The CDR3 loop reads CASSLGAGELFF. The CDR3 DNA follows: TGTGCCAGCAGCTTAGGCGCCGGGGAGCTGTTTTTT.

V usage is TRBV4-1 and J usage is TRBJ1-1; D may be TRBD1 (6 bases). V lost 8 bases, J lost 0 bases, and 16 bases lay in between. Germline V CDR1 and CDR2: MGHRA, YSYEKL. The CDR3 length is 15 residues. DNA of the CDR3: TGCGCCAGCCGAACTGAGGGGGGGGTGAACACTGAAGCTTTCTTT. Translation gives CASRTEGGVNTEAFF.

The genes are TRBV6-1 and TRBJ1-5, with 8 positions matching TRBD1. CDR3 length: 16 residues. Germline CDR1 MNHNS, CDR2 SASEGT. With 4 bases clipped from V and 6 bases from J, the junction kept 11 bases outside the gene matches. The CDR3, as DNA: TGTGCCAGCAGTGGAACACAGGGGGAGGGCCCTCAGCCCCAGCATTTT. Its protein product is CASSGTQGEGPQPQHF.

The rearrangement links TRBV1 to TRBJ1-3; the table gives TRBD1 as D, unverified against the DNA. TRBV1 is deemed a pseudogene. The CDR3 is made up of 16 amino acids. CDR3 residues: CTSSQPGCGPRNTIYF. The CDR3 bases are TGCACCAGCAGCCAGCCAGGGTGTGGACCGCGAAACACCATATATTTT.

The chain recombines TRBV6-1 with TRBJ2-7, with D hard to call. The CDR3 has 11 amino acids. CDR1 and CDR2 from the germline V gene are MNHNS and SASEGT. The germline V and J ends were trimmed by 8 bases and 3 bases, with 8 bases remaining between them. This CDR3 is CASLVGYEQYF. CDR3 nucleotides: TGTGCCAGCCTGGTGGGCTACGAGCAGTACTTC.

J is TRBJ2-2 and V is TRBV7-2; 11 bases agree with TRBD2. V was clipped by 7 bases and J by 6 bases; unmatched bases: 4. The CDR3 spans 14 residues. Germline V CDR1 and CDR2: SGHTA, FQGNSA. The CDR3 nucleotides are TGTGCCAGCAACGTAGCGGGGGGGCCCGGGGAGCTGTTTTTT. Translated, it gives CASNVAGGPGELFF. The full variable domain, in which reference TRBV7-2 and TRBJ2-2 provide the parts outside the CDR3, is GAGVSQSPSNKVTEKGKDVELRCDPISGHTALYWYRQSLGQGLEFLIYFQGNSAPDKSGLPSDRFSAERTGGSVSTLTIQRTQQEDSAVYLCASNVAGGPGELFFGEGSRLTVL.

J is TRBJ2-1 and V is TRBV5-1; D unresolved. The CDR3 length is 14 residues. Trimming shortened V by 3 bases and J by 6 bases, and 13 bases separated the two germline ends. Per the germline V gene, CDR1 is SGHRS and CDR2 is YFSETQ. The CDR3 sequence: CASSYGTVSNEQFF. The CDR3, as DNA: TGCGCCAGCAGCTATGGTACAGTATCCAATGAGCAGTTCTTC.

This clone was found once. This chain connects TRBV30 to TRBJ1-5; D gene ambiguous. CDR3 length equals 15 residues. Germline V gives CDR1 GTSNPN, CDR2 SVGIG (reference sequence). Trimming pared 0 bases from V and 1 base from J, leaving 10 bases between. The CDR3 region is CAWSVGETSNQPQHF. Written as DNA, the CDR3 is TGTGCCTGGAGTGTTGGAGAGACGAGCAATCAGCCCCAGCATTTT.

DNA for the CDR3: TGCGCCAGCAGTGAAGGGGTCGACGAGCAGTACTTC. The encoded protein is CASSEGVDEQYF. The chain recombines TRBV10-1 with TRBJ2-7; D may be TRBD1 (5 bases). V was shortened by 3 bases and J by 5 bases, with 8 bases between the two germline ends. CDR1 is WNHNN and CDR2 is SYGVQD in the germline V gene (reference sequence). The CDR3 spans 12 residues.

The rearrangement uses TRBV5-1 and TRBJ2-1, with D hard to call. The germline V gene encodes CDR1 SGHRS and CDR2 YFSETQ. The CDR3 loop spans 15 amino acids. Trimming took 4 bases from V and 0 from J, leaving 11 bases between them. The CDR3 loop reads CASSPSLSSYNEQFF. In DNA, the CDR3 is TGCGCCAGCAGCCCCTCGCTTAGCTCCTACAATGAGCAGTTCTTC.

The V gene is TRBV4-3, the J gene TRBJ2-6, with TRBD1 identical over 7 bases. Germline loops: CDR1 LGHNA, CDR2 YSLEER. The length of the CDR3 is 19 residues. The trim removed 3 bases at V and 0 bases at J, leaving 11 bases unmatched. The CDR3 bases are TGCGCCAGCAGCCACATCGGGGACAGCATGAGCTCTGGGGCCAACGTCCTGACTTTC. Encoded protein: CASSHIGDSMSSGANVLTF.

The chain recombines TRBV5-1 with TRBJ2-3; TRBD1 or TRBD2 may be the D gene (5 bases each). V dropped 1 base and J dropped 3 bases, with 12 bases sitting between them. The V gene's germline CDR1 is SGHRS and CDR2 YFSETQ. The CDR3 loop spans 15 amino acids. CDR3 coding DNA: TGCGCCAGCAGCTTGTGGGACCGAGCAACAGATACGCAGTATTTT. Encoded protein: CASSLWDRATDTQYF.

The chain has TRBV6-1 and TRBJ2-2; D gene unclear. From germline, CDR1 is MNHNS and CDR2 SASEGT. V gave up 5 bases and J gave up 6 bases, with 7 bases separating them. This CDR3 is built from 12 residues. CDR3 bases: TGTGCCAGCAGTTTTAGACCCGGGGAGCTGTTTTTT. Translating it yields CASSFRPGELFF.